This T cell receptor beta chain was documented in a study of Ad26.COV2.S vaccination and SARS-CoV-2 variants (dated by TCRdb to about 2021). For context, the study as a whole: Vaccine-arm donors came from COV1001, a multicentre, randomized, double-blind, placebo-controlled phase I-IIa trial of Ad26.COV2.S in healthy adults. Trial participants were randomized into five groups of five, in which low-dose or high-dose Ad26.COV2.S was given once or twice, or placebo was given on both occasions. The TCR-sequenced set comprised around 30 samples: around 20 Ad26.COV2.S vaccine recipients, 5 placebo recipients and 8 SARS-CoV-2 convalescent individuals. Investigators did not know the trial group allocation while performing experiments and assessing outcomes. TCRbeta repertoire sequencing was used to assess the specificity and breadth of SARS-CoV-2-reactive T cell receptors after Ad26.COV2.S vaccination. Ad26.COV2.S was administered intramuscularly at 5 x 10^10 or 1 x 10^11 viral particles, either as a single shot or as two shots given 56 days apart.

Comments on this clone: This receptor's antigen is unknown. No quality values exist for individual bases; no much larger clone is one base distant.

What the research found in general, with its limitations: The authors noted that the TCR breadth and depth analyses may have underestimated total T cell responses. Spike-specific TCR breadth was higher in Ad26.COV2.S recipients than in placebo recipients (P = 0.0014). Vaccine and placebo recipients had comparable non-spike TCR breadth, which fits with the vaccine containing only spike. After vaccination, substantial breadth of spike-specific CD8+ and CD4+ T cell responses was reported. The study was not powered for comparison of responses between vaccine doses or regimens.

The immunoSEQ Assay was used to sequence TCRbeta CDR3 regions. After extraction, genomic DNA underwent amplification by bias-controlled multiplex PCR, followed by high-throughput sequencing. In the authors' own workflow: To quantify the absolute abundance of each unique TCRbeta CDR3 region, sequences were collapsed and filtered. T cell fraction was estimated by normalizing TCRbeta template counts to usable DNA, which was measured by amplifying reference genes present in all nucleated cells. Repertoire TCRs were annotated as SARS-CoV-2-specific by exact matching of V gene, CDR3 amino acid sequence and J gene to a known reactive TCR set. The reference SARS-CoV-2 TCR set was derived from MIRA and filtered for enrichment in COVID-19-positive ImmuneCODE repertoires, a step that removed public or cross-reactive TCRs. Based on the MIRA antigens, annotated TCRs were further analysed at the level of specific ORF or position within ORF. Breadth was defined as the number of annotated unique rearrangements divided by the total number of unique productive rearrangements, and depth was defined as the summed frequency of the annotated unique rearrangements. Two-sided Wilcoxon rank-sum tests were applied when comparing TCR breadth between groups. In TCRdb, the immuneACCESS table is reduced to in-frame sequences with V and J assigned. These tables do not hold every clone; where another copy was compared, an unresolved V gene accounts for under half, and the others remain unexplained. V and J calls and clone size follow that table, whereas D and trimming were derived from the DNA. Counted in this sample were 290,000 or so clones; roughly 86% of them appeared once. The leading ten clones occupy around 3% of the sample.

According to the study, the label for this sample's treatment or condition signals: roughly 18 received Ad26.COV2.S at low or high dose, single or two shots; several received placebo; per-sample allocation not given. Repertoires of vaccine and placebo recipients were sequenced from samples taken on day 63 after the first injection. Between 29 July and 7 August 2020, Cohort 1b enrolled 25 adults aged 18-55 years at one site in Boston, USA. Ad26.COV2.S was a replication-incompetent adenovirus type 26 vector expressing a prefusion-stabilized SARS-CoV-2 spike protein from the original Wuhan strain. Measured from the cysteine to the phenylalanine, the CDR3 is 14 residues long. Just the 42-base CDR3 DNA is kept, in frame starting at base 1. Relative to germline, V is 1 base shorter and J is 7 bases shorter, with 14 bases between their ends. Looking up the germline V gene yields CDR1 SGHRS and CDR2 YFSETQ.

The rearrangement joined TRBV5-1 to TRBJ1-2; no D segment can be confidently identified. The source is a person between 18 and 65 years old who received the Ad26.COV2.S COVID-19 vaccine or a placebo. Sequenced material: peripheral blood, taken in a trial of Ad26.COV2.S vaccine versus placebo. The CDR3 in this case is CASSLTERWRGYTF. The nucleotides read TGCGCCAGCAGCTTGACAGAGCGTTGGCGTGGCTACACCTTC.